Following are 20 T cell receptor beta chains from one sample sequenced in a study of blood T cells in healthy people across ages. The second PCR ran about 6 to 11 cycles with a sample-barcoded 5' primer and J-beta primers. One entry per CDR3 protein, called by TCRdb with MiXCR from the 5' RACE reads. The sample has 700,000 to 950,000 distinct CDR3 sequences; 43% are singletons. Sequences were obtained from blood. These receptors were collected from a woman aged 55-69 years in good health.

V and J are TRBV3-1 and TRBJ1-1; no clear D gene. CDR3 length: 15 residues. CDR1 is LGHDT and CDR2 is YNNKEL in the germline V gene (reference sequence). V shed 1 base and J shed 4 bases, with 13 bases lying between them. CDR3 sequence: CASSQAGRGGTEAFF. CDR3 coding DNA: TGTGCCAGCAGCCAAGCCGGGCGGGGAGGCACTGAAGCTTTCTTT.

The V gene is TRBV11-1, the J gene TRBJ2-1, with 16 bases fitting TRBD2. V dropped 4 bases and J dropped 3; count of bases not matched to a gene: 15. CDR3 length equals 21 residues. Germline values: CDR1 SGHAT, CDR2 FQDESV (reference sequence). The CDR3 loop is CASSSHSGTSGRAVVYNEQFF. The DNA of the CDR3 is TGTGCCAGCAGCTCTCACTCCGGGACTAGCGGGAGGGCCGTGGTCTACAATGAGCAGTTCTTC.

This clonotype appeared a few times. This rearrangement joins TRBV9 to TRBJ2-4; D is tentatively TRBD1 or TRBD2 (5 bases each). CDR3 size: 14 residues. Per the germline V gene, CDR1 is SGDLS and CDR2 is YYNGEE. Trimming stripped 3 bases from V and 4 bases from J, with 11 bases between. In nucleotides, the CDR3 is TGTGCCAGCAGCGCGGGACCGGAAAAAAACATTCAGTACTTC. The encoded protein is CASSAGPEKNIQYF.

This clonotype was detected only once. The chain carries TRBV20-1 and TRBJ2-4, with 10 bases identical to TRBD2. CDR1 and CDR2 from the germline V gene are DFQATT and SNEGSKA (reference sequence). This CDR3 has 19 residues. The trim removed 2 bases at V and 0 bases at J, leaving 13 bases unmatched. This CDR3 reads CSARPPSGGGLLAKNIQYF. The DNA of the CDR3 is TGCAGTGCTAGACCCCCTAGCGGGGGAGGGTTACTAGCCAAAAACATTCAGTACTTC.

The genes are TRBV6-5 and TRBJ2-1; TRBD2 matches 7 bases. Trimming at V came to 0 bases and at J to 7 bases, leaving 9 bases not matched to a gene. The CDR3 is 16 amino acids. Looked up from germline, CDR1 is MNHEY and CDR2 is SVGAGI. The CDR3 nucleotides read TGTGCCAGCAGTTACTCGATCACCGGCGGGGGAAATGAGCAGTTCTTC. Translated, it gives CASSYSITGGGNEQFF.

A note on this clonotype: The junction does not match germline at one end; this may be a read error. The chain has TRBV6-2 or TRBV6-3 and TRBJ2-7, with D possibly matching TRBD1 (6 bases). The CDR3 extends over 13 amino acids. CDR1 and CDR2 from the germline V gene are MNHEY and SVGEGT. CDR3 DNA sequence: TGTGCCTGCAGTAGGACAGAGACCTACGAGCAGTACTTC. Amino acids: CACSRTETYEQYF.

On this clonotype itself: A much larger clone sits a single nucleotide away, making a read error possible. The chain has TRBV7-2 and TRBJ2-5; 11 bases agree with TRBD2. The DNA end lines up better with TRBJ2-1; the J call may be wrong. Germline CDR1 is SGHTA and CDR2 is FQGNSA. This CDR3 contains 16 residues. The CDR3 loop is CASSHRLAGTQETQFF. Here the CDR3 DNA reads TGTGCCAGCAGCCACCGACTAGCGGGGACCCAAGAGACCCAGTTCTTC.

The CDR3 region has the DNA TGTGCCAGCAGTAGGAGACAGGGAAAGACCGGGGAGCTGTTTTTT. It specifies CASSRRQGKTGELFF. The rearrangement uses TRBV6-5 and TRBJ2-2; 7 nucleotides agree with TRBD1. CDR1 MNHEY and CDR2 SVGAGI come from the germline V gene. Trimming at V came to 5 bases and at J to 5 bases, leaving 8 bases not matched to a gene. CDR3 length equals 15 residues.

This clonotype was detected once. The V and J genes are TRBV29-1 and TRBJ1-4; D is ambiguous. The germline CDR1 and CDR2 sequences are SQVTM and ANQGSEA. This CDR3 has 12 amino acids. The V end was cut by 4 bases, the J end by 6 bases, with 9 bases between. The CDR3 here is CSVVSGDEKLFF. In DNA form, the CDR3 reads TGCAGCGTTGTCAGTGGGGATGAAAAACTGTTTTTT.

Points on this clonotype: At one end, the junction sequence differs from germline, possibly due to a read error. CDR3 coding DNA: TGCAGCGCTACGGCAGGGGGCAACACTGAAGCTTTCTTT. Translation: CSATAGGNTEAFF. This chain connects TRBV20-1 to TRBJ1-1, with 8 bases identical to TRBD1. CDR3 size: 13 residues. Germline CDR1 reads DFQATT; CDR2 reads SNEGSKA (reference sequence).

The V gene is TRBV20-1, the J gene TRBJ1-2; D is unclear. Germline assignment: CDR1 DFQATT and CDR2 SNEGSKA (reference sequence). This CDR3 has 14 amino acids. The V and J ends lost 2 bases and 4 bases respectively, with 14 bases between them. This chain's CDR3 is CSARPLRESYGYTF. Written as DNA, the CDR3 is TGCAGTGCTAGACCTTTACGGGAATCCTATGGCTACACCTTC.

The rearrangement joins TRBV7-2 to TRBJ1-5, with D tentatively TRBD1 (6 bases). Trimming removed 4 bases from V and 6 bases from J, with 22 bases in between. This CDR3 is built from 17 residues. Germline V gives CDR1 SGHTA, CDR2 FQGNSA. The CDR3 sequence is CASSSRGGRDTSQPQHF. CDR3 bases: TGTGCCAGCAGCTCCCGGGGGGGCAGGGATACTAGTCAGCCCCAGCATTTT.

This clonotype was observed many times. J is TRBJ2-7 and V is TRBV6-2 or TRBV6-3; 8 bases align to TRBD2. The germline V gene has CDR1 MNHEY and CDR2 SVGEGT. The ends lost 6 bases at V and 7 bases at J; junction bases unmatched: 29. The CDR3 totals 20 residues. In DNA form, the CDR3 reads TGTGCCAGCAGCATTCCCAGAGGCAGTTCCACAGCGGGAGAATTGGGTGAGCAGTACTTC. Protein: CASSIPRGSSTAGELGEQYF.

This clonotype was counted many times. For the CDR3, the DNA is TGTGCCAGCAGCCCCACTAGGACAGGGGGTTTGGAGACCCAGTACTTC. It translates to CASSPTRTGGLETQYF. J is TRBJ2-5 and V is TRBV11-2; 10 nucleotides align to TRBD1. V lost 5 bases and J lost 5; bases outside the gene matches: 11. Germline V gene sequence: CDR1 SGHAT, CDR2 FQNNGV. The CDR3 contains 16 residues.

The table lists this clonotype with a few counts. The chain has TRBV4-2 and TRBJ2-5; 10 nucleotides match TRBD1. V shed 0 bases, J shed 4 bases, and the junction held 2 bases outside the gene matches. The germline V gene has CDR1 LGHNA and CDR2 YNFKEQ. The CDR3 length is 15 residues. CDR3 residues: CASSQDRTGGETQYF. CDR3 nucleotides: TGTGCCAGCAGCCAAGATCGGACAGGGGGAGAGACCCAGTACTTC.

This clonotype turned up a few times. The genes are TRBV5-1 and TRBJ2-7; D may be TRBD1 (5 bases). V lost 5 bases and J lost 0, with 18 bases in between. The CDR3 consists of 16 residues. CDR1 is SGHRS, CDR2 YFSETQ, per germline. The CDR3 bases are TGCGCCAGCAGTCCATCTCGACAGTCCAGCTCCTACGAGCAGTACTTC. As protein: CASSPSRQSSSYEQYF.

The sample holds many counts of this clonotype. The chain combines TRBV7-9 with TRBJ1-5; no firm D call. The CDR3 length is 15 residues. The germline gives CDR1 SEHNR, CDR2 FQNEAQ (reference sequence). The V and J ends lost 6 bases and 5 bases respectively, with 17 bases between them. CDR3 in amino acids: CASSSDGTSYQPQHF. The CDR3 DNA is TGTGCCAGCAGTTCGGACGGAACAAGCTATCAGCCCCAGCATTTT.

The chain carries TRBV3-1 and TRBJ2-3; D remains unclear. V lost 3 bases, J lost 5 bases, and 6 bases lay in between. Per the germline V gene, CDR1 is LGHDT and CDR2 is YNNKEL (reference sequence). The CDR3 has 12 residues. CDR3 coding DNA: TGTGCCAGCAGCCAGATGATAGATACGCAGTATTTT. Protein: CASSQMIDTQYF.

This chain uses TRBV11-1 with TRBJ2-1; D gene unclear. The CDR3 has 12 residues. With 1 base removed from V and 8 bases from J, the gap between germline ends came to 6 bases. CDR1 is SGHAT, CDR2 FQDESV, per germline (reference sequence). The CDR3 protein is CASSLEVYEQFF. CDR3 nucleotide sequence: TGTGCCAGCAGCTTAGAGGTTTATGAGCAGTTCTTC.

This clonotype showed up just a few times. This sequence joins TRBV27 and TRBJ1-5; D call uncertain. The germline V gene encodes CDR1 MNHEY and CDR2 SMNVEV (reference sequence). This CDR3 is built from 14 residues. With 2 bases removed from V and 6 bases from J, the gap between germline ends came to 11 bases. The CDR3 coding sequence is TGTGCCAGCAGTTTAGGACTTGGTCTTCAGCCCCAGCATTTT. This encodes CASSLGLGLQPQHF.